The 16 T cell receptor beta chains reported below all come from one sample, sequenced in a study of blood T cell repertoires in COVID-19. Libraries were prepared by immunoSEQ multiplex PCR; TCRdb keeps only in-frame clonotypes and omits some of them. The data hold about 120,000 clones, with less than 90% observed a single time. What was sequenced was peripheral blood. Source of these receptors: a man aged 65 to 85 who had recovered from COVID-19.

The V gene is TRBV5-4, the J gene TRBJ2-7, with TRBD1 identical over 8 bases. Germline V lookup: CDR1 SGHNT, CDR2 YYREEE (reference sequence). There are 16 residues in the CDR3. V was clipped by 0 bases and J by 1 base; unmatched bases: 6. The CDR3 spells CASSLGADRGSYEQYF. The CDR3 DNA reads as TGTGCCAGCAGCTTGGGGGCTGACAGGGGATCCTACGAGCAGTACTTC.

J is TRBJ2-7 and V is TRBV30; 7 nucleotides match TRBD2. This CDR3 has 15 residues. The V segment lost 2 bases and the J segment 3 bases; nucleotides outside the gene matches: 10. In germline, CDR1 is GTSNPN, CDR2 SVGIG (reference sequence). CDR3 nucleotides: TGTGCCTGGAGTCTCACAAGGGACTACTACTACGAGCAGTACTTC. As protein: CAWSLTRDYYYEQYF. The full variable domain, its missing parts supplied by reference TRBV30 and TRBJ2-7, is SQTIHQWPATLVQPVGSPLSLECTVEGTSNPNLYWYRQAAGRGLQLLFYSVGIGQISSEVPQNLSASRPQDRQFILSSKKLLLSDSGFYLCAWSLTRDYYYEQYFGPGTRLTVT.

The CDR3 is CASSPLRNEQFF. The CDR3 coding sequence is TGTGCCAGCAGTCCACTCCGCAATGAGCAGTTCTTC. The chain uses TRBV2 and TRBJ2-1; D is unclear. CDR1 is SNHLY and CDR2 is FYNNEI in the germline V gene. V was cut by 5 bases and J by 6 bases, with 8 bases left in between. The CDR3 extends over 12 amino acids. Together with reference TRBV2 and TRBJ2-1, the CDR3 gives the full variable domain: EPEVTQTPSHQVTQMGQEVILRCVPISNHLYFYWYRQILGQKVEFLVSFYNNEISEKSEIFDDQFSVERPDGSNFTLKIRSTKLEDSAMYFCASSPLRNEQFFGPGTRLTVL.

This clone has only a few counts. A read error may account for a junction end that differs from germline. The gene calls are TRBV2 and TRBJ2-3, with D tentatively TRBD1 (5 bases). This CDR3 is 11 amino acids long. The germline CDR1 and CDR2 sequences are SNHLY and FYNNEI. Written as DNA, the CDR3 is TGTGCCAGCAGTGAGGGGCTCCTACCCCATTTT. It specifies CASSEGLLPHF.

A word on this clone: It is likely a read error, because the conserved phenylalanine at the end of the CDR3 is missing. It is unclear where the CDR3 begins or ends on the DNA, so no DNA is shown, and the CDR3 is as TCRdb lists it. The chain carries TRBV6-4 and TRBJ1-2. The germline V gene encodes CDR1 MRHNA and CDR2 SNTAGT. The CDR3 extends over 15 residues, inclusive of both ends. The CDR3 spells CASSDHVGGTSKALT.

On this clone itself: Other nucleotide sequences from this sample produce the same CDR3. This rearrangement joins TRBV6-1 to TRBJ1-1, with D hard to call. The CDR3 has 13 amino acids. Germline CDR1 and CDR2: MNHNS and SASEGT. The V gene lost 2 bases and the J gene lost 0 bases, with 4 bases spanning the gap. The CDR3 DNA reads TGTGCCAGCAGTGAACGCGTGAACACTGAAGCTTTCTTT. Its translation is CASSERVNTEAFF.

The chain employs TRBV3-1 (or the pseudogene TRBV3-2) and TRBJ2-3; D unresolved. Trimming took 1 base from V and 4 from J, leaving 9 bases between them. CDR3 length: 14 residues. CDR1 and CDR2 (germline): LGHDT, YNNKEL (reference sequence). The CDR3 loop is CASSQAVAPDTQYF. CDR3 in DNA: TGTGCCAGCAGCCAAGCGGTAGCCCCAGATACGCAGTATTTT.

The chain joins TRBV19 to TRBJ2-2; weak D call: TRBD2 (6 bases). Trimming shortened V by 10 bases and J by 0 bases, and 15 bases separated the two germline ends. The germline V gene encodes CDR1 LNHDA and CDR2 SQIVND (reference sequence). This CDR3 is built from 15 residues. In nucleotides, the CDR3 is TGTGCCACCCTGGAGGCGGGATCGAACACCGGGGAGCTGTTTTTT. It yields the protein CATLEAGSNTGELFF.

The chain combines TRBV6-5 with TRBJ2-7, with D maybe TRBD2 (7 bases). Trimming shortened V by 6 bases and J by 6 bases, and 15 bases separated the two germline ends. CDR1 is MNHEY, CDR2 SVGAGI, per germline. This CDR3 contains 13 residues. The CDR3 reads CASSSPRGGEQYF. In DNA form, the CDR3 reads TGTGCCAGCAGCTCCCCGAGGGGGGGCGAGCAGTACTTC.

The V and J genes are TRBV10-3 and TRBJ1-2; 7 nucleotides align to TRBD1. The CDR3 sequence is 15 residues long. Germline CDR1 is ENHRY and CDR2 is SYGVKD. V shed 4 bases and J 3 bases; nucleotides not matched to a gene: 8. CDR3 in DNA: TGTGCCATCAGTGGGGGCAACAGGGGTGACTATGGCTACACCTTC. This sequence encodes CAISGGNRGDYGYTF.

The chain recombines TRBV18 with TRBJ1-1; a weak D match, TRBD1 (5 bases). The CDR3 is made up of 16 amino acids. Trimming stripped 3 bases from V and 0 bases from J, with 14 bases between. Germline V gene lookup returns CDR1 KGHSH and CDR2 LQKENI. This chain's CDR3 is CASSPVGAQLNTEAFF. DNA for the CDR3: TGTGCCAGCTCACCGGTAGGGGCCCAATTGAACACTGAAGCTTTCTTT.

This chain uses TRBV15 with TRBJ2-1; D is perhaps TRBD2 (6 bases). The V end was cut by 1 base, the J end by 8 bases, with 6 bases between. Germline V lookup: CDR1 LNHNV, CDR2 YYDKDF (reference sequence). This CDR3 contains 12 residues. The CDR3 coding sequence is TGTGCCACCAGCAGAGGGGACTATGAGCAGTTCTTC. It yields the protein CATSRGDYEQFF.

The DNA for the CDR3 is TGCGCCAGCAGCTTTGGTAGCGGGAGATCGACAGATACGCAGTATTTT. This codes for CASSFGSGRSTDTQYF. The V gene is TRBV5-1, the J gene TRBJ2-3; 9 nucleotides align to TRBD2. The ends lost 2 bases at V and 3 bases at J; junction bases unmatched: 7. The CDR3 extends over 16 amino acids. Germline V CDR1 and CDR2: SGHRS, YFSETQ.

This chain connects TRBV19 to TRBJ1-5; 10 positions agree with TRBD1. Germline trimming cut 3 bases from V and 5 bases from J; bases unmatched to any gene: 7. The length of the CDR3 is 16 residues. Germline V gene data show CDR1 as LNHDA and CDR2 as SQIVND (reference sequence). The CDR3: CASSMARTGGHQPQHF. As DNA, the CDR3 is TGTGCCAGTAGTATGGCCCGGACAGGGGGTCATCAGCCCCAGCATTTT. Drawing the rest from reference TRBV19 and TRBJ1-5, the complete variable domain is DGGITQSPKYLFRKEGQNVTLSCEQNLNHDAMYWYRQDPGQGLRLIYYSQIVNDFQKGDIAEGYSVSREKKESFPLTVTSAQKNPTAFYLCASSMARTGGHQPQHFGDGTRLSIL.

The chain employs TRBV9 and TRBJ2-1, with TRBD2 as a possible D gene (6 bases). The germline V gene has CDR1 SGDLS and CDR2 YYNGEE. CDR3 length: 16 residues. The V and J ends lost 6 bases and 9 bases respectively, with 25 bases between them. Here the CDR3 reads CASNPTGVGFRSEQFF. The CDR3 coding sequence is TGTGCCAGCAACCCCACGGGAGTAGGTTTTCGTAGTGAGCAGTTCTTC. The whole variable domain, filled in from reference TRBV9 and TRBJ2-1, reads DSGVTQTPKHLITATGQRVTLRCSPRSGDLSVYWYQQSLDQGLQFLIQYYNGEERAKGNILERFSAQQFPDLHSELNLSSLELGDSALYFCASNPTGVGFRSEQFFGPGTRLTVL.

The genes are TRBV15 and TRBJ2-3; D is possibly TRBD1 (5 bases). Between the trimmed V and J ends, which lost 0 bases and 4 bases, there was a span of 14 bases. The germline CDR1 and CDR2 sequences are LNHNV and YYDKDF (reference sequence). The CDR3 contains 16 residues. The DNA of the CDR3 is TGTGCCACCAGCAGAGAAATAGTCAGGGCCCCAGATACGCAGTATTTT. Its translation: CATSREIVRAPDTQYF. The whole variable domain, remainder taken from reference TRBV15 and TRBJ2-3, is DAMVIQNPRYQVTQFGKPVTLSCSQTLNHNVMYWYQQKSSQAPKLLFHYYDKDFNNEADTPDNFQSRRPNTSFCFLDIRSPGLGDTAMYLCATSREIVRAPDTQYFGPGTRLTVL.